These T cell receptor beta chains were read from a single sample in a study of shared clonotypes between healthy human individuals. Generated by immunoSEQ multiplex PCR, the TCRdb table keeps only in-frame clones and is missing some. The repertoire includes about 2 million clones, approximately 95% of them detected once, and around 0.13% sits in the top ten. The sample was naive CD4+ T cells sorted from blood. These receptors were collected from a man aged 18 to 35 in good health. Each CDR3 is given with its conserved first and last residue. Fields, in order: V gene, clone size, D gene, J gene, CDR3 DNA, CDR3 protein. D genes are given only for firm matches. Not all rows give a size; the values are once, few, many and, for expanded clones, a class.

TRBV7-2	.	.	TRBJ1-4	TGTGCCACCACGGGGGTTGATGAAAAACTGTTTTTT	CATTGVDEKLFF
TRBV27	.	.	TRBJ1-1	TGTGCCAGCAGTTTAACTAACACTGAAGCTTTCTTT	CASSLTNTEAFF
TRBV28	.	TRBD2	TRBJ2-3	TGTGCCAGCAGTTTAGGACTAGCGGGAGAATTAAATACGCAGTATTTT	CASSLGLAGELNTQYF
TRBV7-2	.	.	TRBJ2-1	TGTGCCAGCAGCTTGGGGCAGGGGAGACACAATGAGCAGTTCTTC	CASSLGQGRHNEQFF
TRBV9	.	TRBD2	TRBJ2-7	TGTGCCAGCAGCGCACAAGCGGGACTATACGAGCAGTACTTC	CASSAQAGLYEQYF
TRBV14	many	TRBD1	TRBJ1-1	TGTGCCAGCAGCCCCTATACAGGGGTGAACACTGAAGCTTTCTTT	CASSPYTGVNTEAFF
TRBV30	.	.	TRBJ1-2	TGTGCCTGGAGTGTAGCCGGGACCTATGGCTACACCTTC	CAWSVAGTYGYTF
TRBV5-8	.	TRBD1	TRBJ2-7	TGTGCCAGCAGCGGCCACAGGGGATTTTACGAGCAGTACTTC	CASSGHRGFYEQYF
TRBV7-9	.	.	TRBJ1-1	TGTGCCAGCAGCTTAGACGCTTTGGGCACTGAAGCTTTCTTT	CASSLDALGTEAFF
TRBV5-1	.	.	TRBJ1-6	TGCGCCAGCAGCTTGGAAGGGGGAAGTTCACCCCTCCACTTT	CASSLEGGSSPLHF
TRBV6-5	once	.	TRBJ2-1	TGTGCCAGCTCCTCGACGGCCCGTGAGCAGTTCTTC	CASSSTAREQFF
TRBV6-5	.	.	TRBJ1-1	TGTGCCAGCAGTTACTCTCCAGCTAACACTGAAGCTTTCTTT	CASSYSPANTEAFF
TRBV27	once	.	TRBJ2-5	TGTGCCAGCAGTCGCCCAGGGGTCCAAGAGACCCAGTACTTC	CASSRPGVQETQYF
TRBV15	.	.	TRBJ2-5	TGTGCCACCAGCAGAGAGGGTGGAGGACAGACCCAGTACTTC	CATSREGGGQTQYF
TRBV10-3	.	.	TRBJ1-3	TGTGCCATCAGTGACGGTCCCCCTGGAAACACCATATATTTT	CAISDGPPGNTIYF
TRBV28	once	.	TRBJ1-4	TGTGCCAGCAGTTTTTATTCAGAAAAACTGTTTTTT	CASSFYSEKLFF
TRBV10-3	once	.	TRBJ2-5	TGTGCCATCAGTGAGGCGATCCGGGGGGAGACCCAGTACTTC	CAISEAIRGETQYF
TRBV6-5	.	TRBD1	TRBJ1-2	TGTGCCAGCAATTCGGCAGGGGGCTCTGGCTACACCTTC	CASNSAGGSGYTF
TRBV5-4	.	.	TRBJ2-7	TGTGCCAGCAGCTCCAGCGTGGGGGCCTACGAGCAGTACTTC	CASSSSVGAYEQYF
TRBV19	.	.	TRBJ2-7	TGTGCCAGTAGTGCCGCCGGGACCCCATACGCGGGCGAGCAGTACTTC	CASSAAGTPYAGEQYF
TRBV5-4	.	.	TRBJ2-2	TGTGCCAGCAGTTCAGGAGGTGAAGGTACCGGGGAGCTGTTTTTT	CASSSGGEGTGELFF
TRBV18	few	.	TRBJ2-5	TGTGCCAGCTCACCGGGGACCCAAGAGACCCAGTACTTC	CASSPGTQETQYF
TRBV4-3	.	TRBD1	TRBJ2-7	TGCGCCAGCAGCCAGGTTACAGGGGGCCCCTACGAGCAGTACTTC	CASSQVTGGPYEQYF
TRBV7-2	.	TRBD2	TRBJ2-2	TGTGCCAGCAGCTTAGCTCTCAGCGGGAGTTATGGCGGGGAGCTGTTTTTT	CASSLALSGSYGGELFF
TRBV6-5	.	.	TRBJ1-6	TGTGCCAGCAGTTTCAGGGGTTCCTCACCCCTCCACTTT	CASSFRGSSPLHF
TRBV9	.	.	TRBJ2-5	TGTGCCAGCAGCGTCGTGGGGGGCAGGGGAGAGACCCAGTACTTC	CASSVVGGRGETQYF
TRBV19	.	.	TRBJ2-2	TGTGCCAGTAGTCCCCGTCCGGGGGCGGTCACCGGGGAGCTGTTTTTT	CASSPRPGAVTGELFF
TRBV9	once	.	TRBJ1-3	TGTGCCAGCAGCGTCGGGGTTGGCGGAAACACCATATATTTT	CASSVGVGGNTIYF
TRBV10-3	.	TRBD2	TRBJ2-1	TGTGCCATCACGCAACTAGCGGGGACATATGAGCAGTTCTTC	CAITQLAGTYEQFF
TRBV5-1	.	.	TRBJ1-2	TGCGCCAGCAGCATTCGGGGCGGTGGCTATGGCTACACCTTC	CASSIRGGGYGYTF
TRBV19	once	.	TRBJ1-1	TGTGCCAGTAGGGTGTATGTTGGCACTGAAGCTTTCTTT	CASRVYVGTEAFF
TRBV25-1	.	TRBD1	TRBJ1-2	TGTGCCAGCAGCAGACAGGGGGAGTATGGCTACACCTTC	CASSRQGEYGYTF
TRBV12-5	.	.	TRBJ1-3	TGTGCTAGTGGTCTGAACACCATATATTTT	CASGLNTIYF
TRBV6-5	.	TRBD1	TRBJ1-6	TGTGCCAGCAAACCAGGGGGGTGGGCACCCCTCCACTTT	CASKPGGWAPLHF
TRBV11-1	.	.	TRBJ2-5	TGTGCCAGCAGCGGACCCATGGAGGCTCAAGAGACCCAGTACTTC	CASSGPMEAQETQYF
TRBV9	.	.	TRBJ2-5	TGTGCCAGCAGCACACGCACAGACCAAGAGACCCAGTACTTC	CASSTRTDQETQYF
TRBV10-3	.	.	TRBJ2-3	TGTGCCATCAGTCTCACCCTAGGTGGGAGCACAGATACGCAGTATTTT	CAISLTLGGSTDTQYF
TRBV5-1	.	.	TRBJ1-4	TGCGCCAGCAGCTTGGACACCTTTTCTAATGAAAAACTGTTTTTT	CASSLDTFSNEKLFF
TRBV30	.	.	TRBJ1-6	TGTGCCTGGAAAACAGACTTTAATTCACCCCTCCACTTT	CAWKTDFNSPLHF
TRBV6-6	.	TRBD1	TRBJ1-5	TGTGCCAGCAGGGAGGTGGACAGGGTGCGCCAGCCCCAGCATTTT	CASREVDRVRQPQHF
TRBV7-9	once	.	TRBJ2-7	TGTGCCAGCAGCTTACGCACCGGGACTGGTTACGAGCAGTACTTC	CASSLRTGTGYEQYF
TRBV6-5	.	.	TRBJ1-2	TGTGCCAGCCGACCCGGGACATCTTATGGCTACACCTTC	CASRPGTSYGYTF
TRBV5-1	.	.	TRBJ2-5	TGCGCCAGCAGCCGCCAGTTAGAAGAGACCCAGTACTTC	CASSRQLEETQYF
TRBV6-1	.	TRBD1	TRBJ2-7	TGTGCCAGCAGTGAAGCGCCTTTTTATTCGCAGGGGGCGTACGAGCAGTACTTC	CASSEAPFYSQGAYEQYF
TRBV10-3	.	.	TRBJ2-4	TGTGCCATCAGCGATTTCCGGGCCAATTCAAAGTTC	CAISDFRANSKF
TRBV19	.	.	TRBJ2-3	TGTGCCAGTAGTATAAACCCCGACGGTCCCGGAACGCAGTATTTT	CASSINPDGPGTQYF
TRBV30	.	TRBD2	TRBJ2-1	TGTGCCTGGACTACTAGCGGGAGTGACAATGAGCAGTTCTTC	CAWTTSGSDNEQFF
TRBV19	.	.	TRBJ1-2	TGTGCCACGAGAGAGGGGGGAGGGGCGAACTATGGCTACACCTTC	CATREGGGANYGYTF
TRBV11-2	.	.	TRBJ2-7	TGTGCCAGCAGCTTAAGTCCAGGGGGGGAGCAGTACTTC	CASSLSPGGEQYF
TRBV18	.	.	TRBJ1-2	TGTGCCAGCTCGCCCCAAGGGAGGGATGGCTACACCTTC	CASSPQGRDGYTF
TRBV28	.	.	TRBJ1-5	TGTGCCAGCAGTTTTGAGAACTGGTATAGCAATCAGCCCCAGCATTTT	CASSFENWYSNQPQHF
TRBV6-1	.	TRBD2	TRBJ2-7	TGTGCCAGCAGTGAAGGGCGTAGCGGGAGGGAGGAGTACTTC	CASSEGRSGREEYF